Presented here are 8 T cell receptor beta chains from one specimen sequenced in a study of blood T cell repertoires in COVID-19. TCRdb's copy holds only in-frame clones and misses some; the assay was immunoSEQ multiplex PCR. The data show about 240,000 clones, around 87% seen once. The sequencing sample was made of peripheral blood. Receptor source: a woman in her 70s with active or convalescent COVID-19.

This clone has just a few counts. The chain joins TRBV10-2 to TRBJ1-2; D perhaps matches TRBD1 (6 bases). The CDR3 spans 14 residues. Between the trimmed V and J ends, which lost 7 bases and 7 bases, there was a span of 19 bases. Germline V gives CDR1 WSHSY, CDR2 SAAADI. The CDR3 spells CASTAQTGVIGYTF. The CDR3 nucleotides are TGCGCCAGCACTGCCCAGACAGGCGTAATTGGCTACACCTTC.

This sequence joins TRBV18 and TRBJ2-5; 9 nucleotides align to TRBD2. The CDR3 totals 18 residues. V dropped 0 bases and J dropped 0; count of bases not matched to a gene: 8. CDR1 is KGHSH and CDR2 is LQKENI in the germline V gene. Written as DNA, the CDR3 is TGTGCCAGCTCACCACCGAAAGCGGGGGGCCGTTACCAAGAGACCCAGTACTTC. This sequence encodes CASSPPKAGGRYQETQYF. The variable domain in full, completed from reference TRBV18 and TRBJ2-5, reads NAGVMQNPRHLVRRRGQEARLRCSPMKGHSHVYWYRQLPEEGLKFMVYLQKENIIDESGMPKERFSAEFPKEGPSILRIQQVVRGDSAAYFCASSPPKAGGRYQETQYFGPGTRLLVL.

In its sample, this clone was seen once. V is TRBV3-1 (or the pseudogene TRBV3-2) and J is TRBJ1-1; D is unclear. Germline loops: CDR1 LGHDT, CDR2 YNNKEL (reference sequence). CDR3 length: 14 residues. Trimming removed 3 bases from V and 0 bases from J, with 8 bases in between. The CDR3 loop reads CASSQAGMNTEAFF. The CDR3, as DNA: TGTGCCAGCAGCCAGGCTGGTATGAACACTGAAGCTTTCTTT.

This sequence joins TRBV19 and TRBJ1-1; weak D call: TRBD1 (6 bases). The germline gives CDR1 LNHDA, CDR2 SQIVND (reference sequence). The length of the CDR3 is 15 residues. Trimming left V 5 bases short and J 1 base short, with 14 bases between. CDR3 sequence reads: CASSWQGLSNTEAFF. Written as DNA, the CDR3 is TGTGCCAGTAGTTGGCAGGGGCTTTCGAACACTGAAGCTTTCTTT.

This chain links TRBV6-5 with TRBJ1-1; D remains unclear. CDR3 length: 11 amino acids. With 7 bases removed from V and 10 bases from J, the gap between germline ends came to 13 bases. Germline assignment: CDR1 MNHEY and CDR2 SVGAGI. The CDR3 bases are TGTGCCAGCAACACCGCCGCCAGAGCTTTCTTT. Its protein product is CASNTAARAFF.

V gene TRBV7-6 combines with J gene TRBJ1-3; D ambiguous. V was shortened by 1 base and J by 2 bases, with 12 bases between the two germline ends. The CDR3 runs 16 residues. Germline V gives CDR1 SGHVS, CDR2 FNYEAQ. CDR3 loop: CASSLGRRGTGNTIYF. CDR3 nucleotide sequence: TGTGCCAGCAGCTTAGGTCGGAGAGGTACTGGAAACACCATATATTTT.

This clone was recorded only once. The chain recombines TRBV6-2 or TRBV6-3 with TRBJ2-3, with TRBD2 matching 7 bases. CDR3 length: 15 amino acids. Germline assignment: CDR1 MNHEY and CDR2 SVGEGT. The V segment lost 6 bases and the J segment 1 base; nucleotides outside the gene matches: 7. CDR3 nucleotide sequence: TGTGCCAGCAGCCGGCTAGCGGAGGGCACAGATACGCAGTATTTT. Translation: CASSRLAEGTDTQYF.

This chain's CDR3 is CASSPGTGLMNTEAFF. The CDR3, as DNA: TGTGCCAGCTCACCTGGGACAGGGCTTATGAACACTGAAGCTTTCTTT. This rearrangement joins TRBV18 to TRBJ1-1; 9 nucleotides match TRBD1. CDR1 and CDR2 (germline): KGHSH, LQKENI. The trim removed 3 bases at V and 0 bases at J, leaving 5 bases unmatched. The CDR3 length is 16 residues.